This paragraph reports one TCR beta chain. Its target is unknown. The V and J ends lost 1 base and 7 bases respectively, with 11 bases between them. Germline V lookup: CDR1 SEHNR, CDR2 FQNEAQ (reference sequence). This CDR3 has 14 amino acids. The data derive from a study of T cell responses to AZD1222 COVID-19 vaccine. Findings and limits, study-wide: Repertoire sampling occurred only after the peak T cell response. Possibly, clonal diversity was underestimated; donors were largely white British and included more females. Only five or six AZD1222 recipients were seropositive at baseline.

Profiled with immunoSEQ multiplex PCR; TCRdb holds only in-frame clones, not every one. The data hold 150,000 to 200,000 clones, with 85% to 90% observed a single time. This sequence was found in an adult who received the MenACWY meningococcal vaccine as a control. The rearrangement uses TRBV7-9 and TRBJ2-1; no firm D call. The material was peripheral blood, obtained 28 days after the second dose of the MenACWY control vaccine. The CDR3 DNA sequence: TGTGCCAGCAGCTTAGAAAGAGAAGGAAATGAGCAGTTCTTC. It yields the protein CASSLEREGNEQFF. The full variable domain, in which reference TRBV7-9 and TRBJ2-1 provide the parts outside the CDR3, is DTGVSQNPRHKITKRGQNVTFRCDPISEHNRLYWYRQTLGQGPEFLTYFQNEAQLEKSRLLSDRFSAERPKGSFSTLEIQRTEQGDSAMYLCASSLEREGNEQFFGPGTRLTVL.